The present TCR beta chain was sequenced within a study of blood T cell repertoires in COVID-19. The wider study: The origin of the acute and convalescent COVID-19 samples was the United States, Italy and Spain.

Per the authors' pipeline: Reference gene primer amplification gave nucleated cell count estimates. Libraries were prepared by immunoSEQ multiplex PCR; TCRdb keeps only in-frame clonotypes and omits some of them. V, J and clone size are taken as reported in that table, and D and trimming were inferred from the DNA itself. The sample contains 150,000 to 200,000 clones, 88% of which appear only once. Germline values: CDR1 MGHRA, CDR2 YSYEKL. The CDR3 has 17 residues. With V trimmed by 4 bases and J by 2 bases, 11 bases remained unmatched. The J gene is TRBJ2-4, the V gene TRBV4-1; TRBD1 aligns across 7 bases. The clonotype originates from a man aged 35 to 55 with active or convalescent COVID-19. The material sequenced was peripheral blood. As DNA, the CDR3 is TGCGCCAGCAGCCGAGAGCCAGGGGGTAACACCAAAAACATTCAGTACTTC. Its protein product is CASSREPGGNTKNIQYF.